The 26 T cell receptor beta chains reported below all come from one sample, sequenced in a study of blood T cell repertoires in COVID-19 (dated by TCRdb to about 2020). Libraries were built with the immunoSEQ multiplex PCR assay. TCRdb re-hosts the immuneACCESS table, in-frame sequences only. Its copies lack some clones; in the studies checked, an unresolved V gene accounts for under half of them, and the cause for the rest is not known. The sample records some 80,000 clones, around nine tenths of which are singletons. The ten biggest clones cover approximately 19% of the sample. Sequencing input: peripheral blood. Receptors were obtained from a human donor in a cohort sampled during active COVID-19.

The chain uses TRBV10-1 and TRBJ2-3, with TRBD2 as a possible D gene (6 bases). Per germline, CDR1 WNHNN and CDR2 SYGVQD (reference sequence). Trimming pared 3 bases from V and 2 bases from J, leaving 12 bases between. The CDR3 is made up of 15 amino acids. CDR3 region: CASSESAGYTDTQYF. DNA for the CDR3: TGCGCCAGCAGTGAATCTGCGGGGTACACAGATACGCAGTATTTT.

This clone occurred once. V gene TRBV9 combines with J gene TRBJ2-5, with D tentatively TRBD2 (6 bases). The CDR3 has 15 residues. The V and J ends lost 3 bases and 5 bases respectively, with 17 bases between them. CDR1 is SGDLS and CDR2 is YYNGEE in the germline V gene. The CDR3 nucleotides are TGTGCCAGCAGCGGCGGGATCGGGGCTAGGGAGACCCAGTACTTC. Protein: CASSGGIGARETQYF.

The chain couples TRBV6-5 to TRBJ1-5; D unclear. Germline V lookup: CDR1 MNHEY, CDR2 SVGAGI. The V end was cut by 0 bases, the J end by 6 bases, with 9 bases between. This CDR3 spans 14 amino acids. This CDR3 is CASSYSAGGQPQHF. The CDR3 DNA follows: TGTGCCAGCAGTTACTCAGCAGGAGGTCAGCCCCAGCATTTT.

The chain has TRBV28 and TRBJ2-7; 12 bases are a match to TRBD1. Germline-derived CDR1 and CDR2 are MDHEN and SYDVKM. V lost 6 bases and J lost 6; bases outside the gene matches: 12. The length of the CDR3 is 16 residues. The CDR3 is CASSQLRDRGLGEQYF. CDR3 nucleotides: TGTGCCAGCAGCCAACTGCGGGACAGGGGGCTAGGCGAGCAGTACTTC.

This chain connects TRBV30 to TRBJ1-1; TRBD1 matches 9 bases. Looked up from germline, CDR1 is GTSNPN and CDR2 is SVGIG (reference sequence). The V segment lost 0 bases and the J segment 5 bases; nucleotides outside the gene matches: 4. This CDR3 is 14 amino acids long. CDR3 nucleotide sequence: TGTGCCTGGAGTGTACCAGGACAGGGGACTGAAGCTTTCTTT. This encodes CAWSVPGQGTEAFF. Based on the CDR3 plus reference TRBV30 and TRBJ1-1, the full variable domain is SQTIHQWPATLVQPVGSPLSLECTVEGTSNPNLYWYRQAAGRGLQLLFYSVGIGQISSEVPQNLSASRPQDRQFILSSKKLLLSDSGFYLCAWSVPGQGTEAFFGQGTRLTVV.

The genes are TRBV2 and TRBJ1-4, with no clear D. CDR1 and CDR2 from the germline V gene are SNHLY and FYNNEI. Trimming cost V 0 bases and J 0 bases, with 14 bases left between them. The CDR3 totals 18 residues. CDR3 protein: CASSEAGGVSATNEKLFF. The DNA of the CDR3 is TGTGCCAGCAGTGAAGCAGGCGGGGTTAGTGCAACTAATGAAAAACTGTTTTTT. Full variable domain (remainder filled in from reference TRBV2 and TRBJ1-4): EPEVTQTPSHQVTQMGQEVILRCVPISNHLYFYWYRQILGQKVEFLVSFYNNEISEKSEIFDDQFSVERPDGSNFTLKIRSTKLEDSAMYFCASSEAGGVSATNEKLFFGSGTQLSVL.

The rearrangement uses TRBV11-2 and TRBJ2-1; 7 positions match TRBD2. The J segment lost 3 bases and the V segment lost 6 bases, leaving 11 bases of the junction unmatched. This CDR3 is built from 16 residues. Germline V lookup: CDR1 SGHAT, CDR2 FQNNGV. The CDR3 coding sequence is TGTGCCAGCAGACGGACTAGTCCCGACTACTACAATGAGCAGTTCTTC. Translation: CASRRTSPDYYNEQFF.

The chain links TRBV6-1 to TRBJ2-1; D possibly corresponds to TRBD2 (6 bases). Trimming stripped 6 bases from V and 6 bases from J, with 15 bases between. CDR3 length: 14 amino acids. Germline CDR1 MNHNS, CDR2 SASEGT. CDR3: CASSYGGRVNEQFF. CDR3 DNA sequence: TGTGCCAGCAGCTACGGGGGTCGGGTCAATGAGCAGTTCTTC.

This clone was recorded once. CDR3 loop: CASSPGLAGGQETQYF. CDR3 DNA: TGTGCCAGCAGCCCGGGACTAGCGGGGGGGCAAGAGACCCAGTACTTC. The chain uses TRBV7-2 and TRBJ2-5, with 16 positions matching TRBD2. The CDR3 is 16 residues long. V lost 5 bases, J lost 2 bases, and 2 bases stayed unmatched. From germline, CDR1 is SGHTA and CDR2 FQGNSA.

V is TRBV27 and J is TRBJ1-5; tentative D call: TRBD1 (5 bases). Trimming stripped 7 bases from V and 6 bases from J, with 22 bases between. Germline V gene sequence: CDR1 MNHEY, CDR2 SMNVEV (reference sequence). The CDR3 loop spans 16 amino acids. CDR3 in DNA: TGTGCCAGCAAATTTTGGGGCCGGGGGGAGGGTCAGCCCCAGCATTTT. Protein: CASKFWGRGEGQPQHF.

V usage is TRBV6-2 or TRBV6-3 and J usage is TRBJ2-1; D is perhaps TRBD2 (6 bases). Germline lookup yields CDR1 MNHEY and CDR2 SVGEGT. V was clipped by 2 bases and J by 6 bases, with 11 bases between them. The CDR3 covers 14 residues. CDR3 coding DNA: TGTGCCAGCAGTTACGGGGCGGGGAGCAATGAGCAGTTCTTC. Residues: CASSYGAGSNEQFF.

This rearrangement joins TRBV5-1 to TRBJ1-1, with unresolved D. CDR1 SGHRS and CDR2 YFSETQ come from the germline V gene. The CDR3 spans 14 residues. Trimming took off 0 bases at V and 8 bases at J, with 14 bases between the two ends. CDR3: CASSLATTAQEAFF. CDR3 sequence (DNA): TGCGCCAGCAGCTTGGCTACGACTGCCCAGGAAGCTTTCTTT.

The chain joins TRBV30 to TRBJ1-1; 7 nucleotides agree with TRBD1. The trim removed 6 bases at V and 4 bases at J, leaving 8 bases unmatched. Germline CDR1 and CDR2: GTSNPN and SVGIG (reference sequence). The CDR3 runs 13 residues. The DNA for the CDR3 is TGTGCCTGCAACAGGGGATCGTCCACTGAAGCTTTCTTT. Its protein product is CACNRGSSTEAFF.

The CDR3 reads CASSEGQVFYYEQYF. The CDR3 DNA sequence: TGTGCCAGCAGTGAGGGACAGGTCTTTTACTACGAGCAGTACTTC. The rearrangement joins TRBV2 to TRBJ2-7; the match to TRBD1 covers 8 bases. CDR3 length: 15 residues. CDR1 SNHLY and CDR2 FYNNEI come from the germline V gene. Trimming took 3 bases from V and 3 from J; bases not matched to a gene: 7.

This rearrangement joins TRBV7-6 to TRBJ2-1; 7 bases are shared with TRBD1. CDR3 length: 13 residues. V was clipped by 3 bases and J by 10 bases; unmatched bases: 6. The germline V gene has CDR1 SGHVS and CDR2 FNYEAQ. The CDR3, as DNA: TGTGCCAGCAGCTTCGACAGGGTAGGGGAGCAGTTCTTC. This encodes CASSFDRVGEQFF. Filled out from reference TRBV7-6 and TRBJ2-1, the complete variable domain reads GAGVSQSPRYKVTKRGQDVALRCDPISGHVSLYWYRQALGQGPEFLTYFNYEAQQDKSGLPNDRFSAERPEGSISTLTIQRTEQRDSAMYRCASSFDRVGEQFFGPGTRLTVL.

Regarding this clone: The same CDR3 is also encoded by other DNA sequences in this sample. V usage is TRBV6-5 and J usage is TRBJ2-5, with D maybe TRBD1 (6 bases). V was cut by 4 bases and J by 5 bases, with 17 bases left in between. The germline gives CDR1 MNHEY, CDR2 SVGAGI. The CDR3 is made up of 15 amino acids. The CDR3 bases are TGTGCCAGCAGTTCCTACCCACAGGGTGGGGAGACCCAGTACTTC. Protein: CASSSYPQGGETQYF.

The chain is built from TRBV23-1 and TRBJ1-5; 7 nucleotides align to TRBD1. TRBV23-1 is flagged as an ORF with uncertain function. CDR3 length equals 17 residues. Germline trimming cut 4 bases from V and 0 bases from J; bases unmatched to any gene: 9. The CDR3 loop is CASSPRTGQYSNQPQHF. The CDR3 nucleotides read TGCGCCAGCAGTCCACGGACAGGTCAATATAGCAATCAGCCCCAGCATTTT.

V gene TRBV19 combines with J gene TRBJ2-3, with TRBD2 matching over 9 bases. Germline V CDR1 and CDR2: LNHDA, SQIVND (reference sequence). V trimming: 7 bases; J trimming: 0 bases; junction bases outside the gene matches: 8. The CDR3 extends over 16 amino acids. DNA for the CDR3: TGTGCCAGTATCGACACGACTAGCGGTAGCACAGATACGCAGTATTTT. Its translation: CASIDTTSGSTDTQYF.

V gene TRBV7-2 combines with J gene TRBJ2-3; 7 bases agree with TRBD2. Germline CDR1 is SGHTA and CDR2 is FQGNSA. The CDR3 sequence is 17 residues long. V shed 4 bases and J 4 bases; nucleotides not matched to a gene: 14. The DNA for the CDR3 is TGTGCCAGCAGCTCCTCCCTGGGACTAATCACTTCAGATACGCAGTATTTT. The encoded protein is CASSSSLGLITSDTQYF.

The rearrangement uses TRBV6-2 or TRBV6-3 and TRBJ1-1; 12 bases fit TRBD1. Germline CDR1 MNHEY, CDR2 SVGEGT. This CDR3 comprises 17 residues. Losses at the gene ends were 5 bases for V and 4 bases for J; bases not matched to a gene: 11. The CDR3 here is CASSPTGQGAVGTEAFF. The CDR3 DNA reads TGTGCCAGCAGTCCAACGGGACAGGGGGCCGTCGGCACTGAAGCTTTCTTT.

The genes are TRBV5-1 and TRBJ1-4; perhaps TRBD1 as D (6 bases). V was clipped by 0 bases and J by 2 bases, with 8 bases between them. Germline V gene lookup returns CDR1 SGHRS and CDR2 YFSETQ. This CDR3 spans 15 amino acids. The CDR3 sequence is CASSLEGGTNEKLFF. The CDR3 nucleotides read TGCGCCAGCAGCTTGGAGGGGGGGACTAATGAAAAACTGTTTTTT.

In nucleotides, the CDR3 is TGCGCCAGCAGCCATGCTATGACTAGCGGGGGGAACCAAGAGACCCAGTACTTC. Translation gives CASSHAMTSGGNQETQYF. This chain uses TRBV4-1 with TRBJ2-5; 13 nucleotides line up with TRBD2. Trimming at V came to 3 bases and at J to 0 bases, leaving 7 bases not matched to a gene. Per germline, CDR1 MGHRA and CDR2 YSYEKL. The CDR3 runs 18 residues.

This chain joins TRBV7-2 and TRBJ1-1; 9 bases fit TRBD1. CDR3 length: 14 amino acids. V dropped 5 bases and J dropped 5; count of bases not matched to a gene: 6. The V gene's germline CDR1 is SGHTA and CDR2 FQGNSA. The DNA of the CDR3 is TGTGCCAGCAGCACAGGGGGCGTAAGGACTGAAGCTTTCTTT. Its protein product is CASSTGGVRTEAFF. The variable domain in full, with the rest retrieved from reference TRBV7-2 and TRBJ1-1, is GAGVSQSPSNKVTEKGKDVELRCDPISGHTALYWYRQSLGQGLEFLIYFQGNSAPDKSGLPSDRFSAERTGGSVSTLTIQRTQQEDSAVYLCASSTGGVRTEAFFGQGTRLTVV.

The rearrangement links TRBV7-2 to TRBJ2-2; D uncertain. V was clipped by 1 base and J by 5 bases, with 5 bases between them. This CDR3 region has 13 residues. The V gene's germline CDR1 is SGHTA and CDR2 FQGNSA. The CDR3 reads CASSLGATGELFF. The CDR3 DNA follows: TGTGCCAGCAGCTTAGGCGCTACCGGGGAGCTGTTTTTT.

The rearrangement uses TRBV7-8 and TRBJ2-2; 11 bases are shared with TRBD2. The junction had 9 bases not matched to a gene; V was cut back by 5 bases and J by 4 bases. Germline V gene lookup returns CDR1 SGHVS and CDR2 FQNEAQ. The CDR3 is 17 amino acids. This CDR3 reads CASSLRSGGAGTGELFF. In DNA form, the CDR3 reads TGTGCCAGCAGCCTACGTAGCGGGGGGGCTGGCACCGGGGAGCTGTTTTTT. Using reference TRBV7-8 and TRBJ2-2 for the parts outside the CDR3, the full variable domain is GAGVSQSPRYKVAKRGQDVALRCDPISGHVSLFWYQQALGQGPEFLTYFQNEAQLDKSGLPSDRFFAERPEGSVSTLKIQRTQQEDSAVYLCASSLRSGGAGTGELFFGEGSRLTVL.

The J gene is TRBJ2-7, the V gene TRBV18; weak D call: TRBD1 (6 bases). V lost 6 bases to trimming and J lost 2 bases, with 11 bases between them. The V gene's germline CDR1 is KGHSH and CDR2 LQKENI. CDR3 size: 13 residues. This CDR3 is CASSGASTYEQYF. The CDR3 DNA reads as TGTGCCAGCTCGGGGGCTTCCACCTACGAGCAGTACTTC.